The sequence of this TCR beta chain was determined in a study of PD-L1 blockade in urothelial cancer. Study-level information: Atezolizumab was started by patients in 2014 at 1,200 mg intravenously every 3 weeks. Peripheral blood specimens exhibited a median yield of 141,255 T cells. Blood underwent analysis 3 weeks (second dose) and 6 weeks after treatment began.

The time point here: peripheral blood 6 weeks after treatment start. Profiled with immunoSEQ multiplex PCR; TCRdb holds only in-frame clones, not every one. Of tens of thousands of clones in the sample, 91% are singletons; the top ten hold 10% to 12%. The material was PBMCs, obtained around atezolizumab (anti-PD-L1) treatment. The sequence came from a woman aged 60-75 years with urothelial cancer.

The CDR3 coding sequence is TGTGCCAGCAGCTTGGACAGGGCGGGGACCCAGTACTTC. It encodes CASSLDRAGTQYF. The chain uses TRBV7-6 and TRBJ2-5; 8 bases are shared with TRBD1. The V and J ends lost 3 bases and 7 bases, in that order; junction bases with no gene match: 4. Germline V gene data show CDR1 as SGHVS and CDR2 as FNYEAQ. The CDR3 totals 13 residues.